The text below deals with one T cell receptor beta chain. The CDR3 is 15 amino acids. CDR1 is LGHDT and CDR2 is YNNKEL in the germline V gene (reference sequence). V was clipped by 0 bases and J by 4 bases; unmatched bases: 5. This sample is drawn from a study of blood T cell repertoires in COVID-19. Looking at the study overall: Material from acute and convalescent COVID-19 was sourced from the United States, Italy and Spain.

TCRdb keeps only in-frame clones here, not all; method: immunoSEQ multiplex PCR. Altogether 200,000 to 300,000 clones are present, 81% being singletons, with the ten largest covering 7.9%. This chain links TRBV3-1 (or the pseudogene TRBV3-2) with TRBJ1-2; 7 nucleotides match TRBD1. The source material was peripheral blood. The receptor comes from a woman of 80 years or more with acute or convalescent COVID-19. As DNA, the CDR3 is TGTGCCAGCAGCCAAGATTTAGGGGGCGTCTATGGCTACACCTTC. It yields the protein CASSQDLGGVYGYTF.